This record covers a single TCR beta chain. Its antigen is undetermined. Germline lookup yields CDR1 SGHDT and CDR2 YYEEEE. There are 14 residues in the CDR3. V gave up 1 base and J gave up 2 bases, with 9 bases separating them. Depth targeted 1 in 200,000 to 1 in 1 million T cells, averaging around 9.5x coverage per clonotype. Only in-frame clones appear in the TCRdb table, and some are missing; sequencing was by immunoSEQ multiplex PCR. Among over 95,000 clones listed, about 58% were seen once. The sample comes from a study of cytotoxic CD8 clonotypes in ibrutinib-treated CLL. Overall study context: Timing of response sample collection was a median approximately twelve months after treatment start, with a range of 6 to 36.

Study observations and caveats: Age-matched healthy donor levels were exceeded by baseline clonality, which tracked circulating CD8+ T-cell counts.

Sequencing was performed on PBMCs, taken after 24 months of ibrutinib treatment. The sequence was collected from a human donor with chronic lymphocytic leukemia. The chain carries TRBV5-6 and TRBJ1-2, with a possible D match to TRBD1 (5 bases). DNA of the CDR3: TGTGCCAGCAGCTTGAGGCAGGGAAACTATGGCTACACCTTC. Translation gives CASSLRQGNYGYTF.